The 6 T cell receptor beta chains presented below share a single source sample, sequenced in a study of technical replicates of blood from a handful of donors. The data were produced by immunoSEQ multiplex PCR, yet TCRdb's version contains in-frame clones alone and is incomplete. The sample lists 75,000 to 95,000 clones, around 96% occurring once. Sequenced input: T cells isolated from PBMCs. The receptors stem from a human donor in good health.

The chain uses TRBV27 and TRBJ1-4; D is perhaps TRBD1 (6 bases). The V end lost 4 bases, the J end lost 5 bases, and 14 bases lay between the germline ends. Germline CDR1 and CDR2: MNHEY and SMNVEV (reference sequence). The CDR3 totals 15 residues. In DNA form, the CDR3 reads TGTGCCAGCAGTTCGGGGGGGCTGAAGAATGAAAAACTGTTTTTT. The encoded protein is CASSSGGLKNEKLFF.

J is TRBJ2-7 and V is TRBV28; 10 bases line up with TRBD1. Germline V gene lookup returns CDR1 MDHEN and CDR2 SYDVKM. The V and J ends lost 3 bases and 4 bases, in that order; junction bases with no gene match: 6. This CDR3 comprises 15 residues. The CDR3 DNA follows: TGTGCCAGCAGTTTTCCGGGACAGGGGCAATACGAGCAGTACTTC. Translated: CASSFPGQGQYEQYF.

This clone came up once. The genes are TRBV11-2 and TRBJ2-7; TRBD2 aligns across 15 bases. The CDR3 consists of 15 residues. With V trimmed by 7 bases and J by 3 bases, 4 bases remained unmatched. Germline CDR1 reads SGHAT; CDR2 reads FQNNGV. CDR3 amino acids: CASTGLAGGDYEQYF. Written as DNA, the CDR3 is TGTGCCAGCACTGGACTAGCGGGAGGGGACTACGAGCAGTACTTC.

CDR3 DNA: TGTGCCAGTAGTGGGGCCTGGATCAATCAGCCCCAGCATTTT. This codes for CASSGAWINQPQHF. This chain links TRBV19 with TRBJ1-5; D possibly corresponds to TRBD1 (5 bases). CDR1 is LNHDA and CDR2 is SQIVND in the germline V gene (reference sequence). The V end was cut by 5 bases, the J end by 3 bases, with 11 bases between. The CDR3 extends over 14 amino acids.

This chain links TRBV27 with TRBJ2-7; TRBD2 might be the D (6 bases). V was shortened by 6 bases and J by 4 bases, with 22 bases between the two germline ends. Germline V gene sequence: CDR1 MNHEY, CDR2 SMNVEV (reference sequence). This CDR3 has 16 amino acids. DNA of the CDR3: TGTGCCAGCAGGAGCACTAGCCGCCTAAAATCGTACGAGCAGTACTTC. Protein sequence: CASRSTSRLKSYEQYF.

The genes are TRBV9 and TRBJ2-3, with a tentative D call TRBD2 (6 bases). The CDR3 has 15 residues. The germline V gene has CDR1 SGDLS and CDR2 YYNGEE. V gave up 5 bases and J gave up 0 bases, with 13 bases separating them. CDR3 sequence reads: CASRQSGLSTDTQYF. Written as DNA, the CDR3 is TGTGCCAGCAGACAAAGCGGGCTTAGCACAGATACGCAGTATTTT.